The present TCR beta chain was sequenced within a study of T-cell reconstitution after alpha-beta-depleted transplantation in children. The length of the CDR3 is 12 residues. V was trimmed by 6 bases and J by 2 bases, leaving 8 bases between them. Per the germline V gene, CDR1 is SQVTM and CDR2 is ANQGSEA. Preparing the TCRbeta library involved the use of unique molecular identifiers. TCRdb processed the PCR reads anew with MiXCR; each CDR3 protein has one entry. The sample lists around 600,000 distinct CDR3 sequences, approximately 22% seen once, with roughly an eighth in the top ten. This TCR was sampled from a boy under two years old who had a stem cell transplant for acute myeloid leukemia, so the T cells may come from the graft donor. The specimen was PBMCs, mostly from graft donor cells, collected 360 days after TCRalphabeta/CD19-depleted stem cell transplant. The genes are TRBV29-1 and TRBJ2-1; D is possibly TRBD2 (5 bases). CDR3 coding DNA: TGCAGCGTCCCCGGGGCCTACAATGAGCAGTTCTTC. Encoded protein: CSVPGAYNEQFF.